The T cell receptor beta chain under discussion was sequenced for a study of T-cell memory formation after mild COVID-19. Each CDR3 protein is one row after TCRdb ran MiXCR on the 5' RACE reads. The top ten hold about a fifth of the sample, which has 350,000 to 500,000 distinct CDR3 sequences, around 17% seen once. The CDR3 sequence is 14 residues long. V trimming: 3 bases; J trimming: 4 bases; junction bases outside the gene matches: 5. CDR1 and CDR2 from the germline V gene are SGDLS and YYNGEE. There are a few counts of this clonotype. The V call is TRBV9, the J call TRBJ2-5, with 8 bases that match TRBD1. This receptor was taken from a man aged 18-30 years who had mild COVID-19 (a few samples of this study predate the infection). Cell type and time point are not known. The sequenced sample consisted of PBMCs or a T cell subset sorted from them (not recorded which). The CDR3 here is CASSGQGTSETQYF. The CDR3, as DNA: TGTGCCAGCAGCGGACAGGGGACTTCAGAGACCCAGTACTTC.